This T cell receptor (beta chain) was sequenced during a study of blood T cells in healthy people across ages. This clonotype was counted ten times or more. Its antigen is undetermined. With a J-beta primer mix and a sample-barcoded 5' primer, a second PCR ran about 7 to 12 cycles. MiXCR, run by TCRdb on the 5' RACE reads, gives a single entry per CDR3 protein. The sample has around 1.7 million distinct CDR3 sequences; 25% to 30% are singletons. General study points: Older individuals had lower TCR beta diversity per million T cells (the decline was roughly linear). Using unsorted PBMCs precluded a conclusive naive versus antigen-experienced comparison.

Sequencing was done on a sample of blood. This TCR was recovered from a woman aged 25-40 years in good health.

CDR3 coding DNA: TGTGCCACTTCTCCCACATCTGGGGCCAACGTCCTGACTTTC. Its protein is CATSPTSGANVLTF. V is TRBV28 and J is TRBJ2-6; no definite D call. Germline V gene lookup returns CDR1 MDHEN and CDR2 SYDVKM. The CDR3 has 14 amino acids. V lost 10 bases to trimming and J lost 1 base, with 11 bases between them.